These T cell receptor beta chains were read from a single sample in a study of radiation and T cells in renal cell carcinoma. The assay was immunoSEQ multiplex PCR, and TCRdb's table has in-frame clones only and misses some. The sample lists 100,000 to 150,000 clones; around 83% were seen once. Here the sequenced sample was blood, taken from a patient whose treatment included radiotherapy and nephrectomy. All receptors come from a woman between 55 and 75 years old with renal cell carcinoma. Each CDR3 is given with its conserved first and last residue. The D gene is left open where the match is weak. Only some rows state a clone size, as once, few, many or a class for expanded clones.

>TRBD1|TRBJ2-1|few|TRBV5-1
TGCGCCAGCAGCTTGGATCGTGGACAGGGACTCTACAATGAGCAGTTCTTC
CASSLDRGQGLYNEQFF
>TRBD2|TRBJ2-1|-|TRBV11-2
TGTGCCAGCAGCTTCTCTCCTAGCGGGATGTCCCCCAATGAGCAGTTCTTC
CASSFSPSGMSPNEQFF
>-|TRBJ2-5|-|TRBV15
TGTGCCACCAGCAGAGATGAGGGATTGTGGTTGAAGACCCAGTACTTC
CATSRDEGLWLKTQYF
>-|TRBJ1-5|-|TRBV5-5
TGTGCCAGCAGCCAAGATCGGGGTAATCAGCCCCAGCATTTT
CASSQDRGNQPQHF
>TRBD1|TRBJ2-1|-|TRBV6-6
TGTGCCAGCAGTCGGGACAGCGACAATGAGCAGTTCTTC
CASSRDSDNEQFF
>TRBD1|TRBJ2-7|-|TRBV6-1
TGTGCCACCTTGCCGGGACAGGGGTTCTACGAGCAGTACTTC
CATLPGQGFYEQYF
>-|TRBJ2-7|-|TRBV6-5
TGTGCCAGCAGTTACTCGGTCACAAATTCCTACGAGCAGTACTTC
CASSYSVTNSYEQYF
>-|TRBJ2-5|-|TRBV11-1
TGTGCCAGCAGCTTAGCCCCCTCCGGGCAAGGGACCCAGTACTTC
CASSLAPSGQGTQYF
>-|TRBJ1-2|once|TRBV4-1
TGCGCCAGCAGCAGGGACACCTCTAACTATGGCTACACCTTC
CASSRDTSNYGYTF
>TRBD2|TRBJ2-3|-|TRBV9
TGTGCCAGCAGCGTAACTAGCGGGGTAGGAAGCACAGATACGCAGTATTTT
CASSVTSGVGSTDTQYF
>-|TRBJ1-6|-|TRBV5-4
TGTGCCAGCAGCGAGGTCGTGTCAAATTCACCCCTCCACTTT
CASSEVVSNSPLHF
>-|TRBJ1-2|-|TRBV28
TGTGCCAGCAGTTTAGGGTCTAACTATGGCTACACCTTC
CASSLGSNYGYTF
>-|TRBJ1-2|-|TRBV4-3
TGCGCCAGCAGCCAAGATTACGGATTAAACTATGGCTACACCTTC
CASSQDYGLNYGYTF
>-|TRBJ2-2|-|TRBV29-1
TGCAGCGTTGTCTCATGGGGCGGGGAGCTGTTTTTT
CSVVSWGGELFF
>-|TRBJ1-1|-|TRBV4-1
TGCGCCAGCAGCCAAGGGGCAGGGCAAAACACTGAAGCTTTCTTT
CASSQGAGQNTEAFF
>-|TRBJ1-2|once|TRBV28
TGTGCCAGCACCTTCCCATCTCATGGCTACACCTTC
CASTFPSHGYTF
>TRBD1|TRBJ1-6|-|TRBV27
TGTGCCAGCGGAAGACAGGGGAATTCACCCCTCCACTTT
CASGRQGNSPLHF
>-|TRBJ1-1|-|TRBV5-4
TGTGCCAGCAGCTTGGTAGCTCGTCCAGACACTGAAGCTTTCTTT
CASSLVARPDTEAFF
>TRBD1|TRBJ1-1|-|TRBV6-6
TGTGCCAGCAGGACAGGGGGCACTGAAGCTTTCTTT
CASRTGGTEAFF
>TRBD1|TRBJ2-7|few|TRBV7-2
TGTGCCAGCAGCCCGGTAGGGGGCATGATCGACGAGCAGTACTTC
CASSPVGGMIDEQYF
>-|TRBJ1-2|few|TRBV5-4
TGTGCCAGCAGCTTGGCCAAGCAGGGCTATGGCTACACCTTC
CASSLAKQGYGYTF
>-|TRBJ1-4|-|TRBV28
TGTGCCAGCACCTGGGGGGGAAAACTGTTTTTT
CASTWGGKLFF
>TRBD1|TRBJ1-5|-|TRBV6-1
TGTGCCAGCAGCGAGACAGGGGGGAATCAGCCCCAGCATTTT
CASSETGGNQPQHF
>TRBD1|TRBJ1-1|-|TRBV7-3
TGTGCCAGCAGCCTGATCCGGGACAGTGAAGCTTTCTTT
CASSLIRDSEAFF
>-|TRBJ2-4|few|TRBV2
TGTGCCAGCAGTGTAGTGGAACCGGGGCCCGACATTCAGTACTTC
CASSVVEPGPDIQYF
>-|TRBJ1-4|-|TRBV14
TGTGCCAGCAGCCGAGCCCCCGATCCTAATGAAAAACTGTTTTTT
CASSRAPDPNEKLFF
>-|TRBJ1-2|-|TRBV28
TGTGCCAGCAGACCGGGCGCCGGGGGCTACACCTTC
CASRPGAGGYTF
>-|TRBJ2-3|once|TRBV5-1
TGCGCCAGCAGGGGCAAGAACACAGATACGCAGTATTTT
CASRGKNTDTQYF
>TRBD2|TRBJ2-3|-|TRBV27
TGTGCCAGCAGATTGCAGGCGGGAGCAGGAAATACGCAGTATTTT
CASRLQAGAGNTQYF
>-|TRBJ1-6|-|TRBV28
TGTGCCAGCAGTTTATTGGGACCACAGTCTCGACACTCACCCCTCCACTTT
CASSLLGPQSRHSPLHF
>-|TRBJ1-3|many|TRBV5-4
TGTGCCAGCAGCTTGGGCGACGGCGGCTACTCTGGAAACACCATATATTTT
CASSLGDGGYSGNTIYF
>-|TRBJ2-5|-|TRBV28
TGTGCCAGCAGTTTATTGGACAGAAAAGAGACCCAGTACTTC
CASSLLDRKETQYF
>-|TRBJ1-1|-|TRBV5-5
TGTGCCAGCAGCTTGGTGCCAGAGGGCCGGACTGAAGCTTTCTTT
CASSLVPEGRTEAFF
>-|TRBJ2-3|-|TRBV7-9
TGTGCCAGCACTTCGCCGAGAGGAAGCACAGATACGCAGTATTTT
CASTSPRGSTDTQYF
>TRBD2|TRBJ2-2|-|TRBV29-1
TGCAGCGTTCGAGGCCCTAGCGGGGGTTCTGGGGAGCTGTTTTTT
CSVRGPSGGSGELFF
>-|TRBJ1-1|-|TRBV6-6
TGTGCCAGCACTCTGAATTTGGGGGCTGGGAAAGCTTTCTTT
CASTLNLGAGKAFF
>-|TRBJ2-7|-|TRBV7-6
TGTGCCAGCAGCTTAGCCCCCATCGGTAGCATATCCTACGAGCAGTACTTC
CASSLAPIGSISYEQYF
>TRBD1|TRBJ2-5|-|TRBV6-1
TGTGCCAGCAGTGAGGGACAGTTCCAAGAGACCCAGTACTTC
CASSEGQFQETQYF
>TRBD1|TRBJ1-3|-|TRBV2
TGTGCCAGCACCGAGGACAGGGGAAACACCATATATTTT
CASTEDRGNTIYF
>-|TRBJ1-2|-|TRBV2
TGTGCCAGCTTCAAACGCACTAACTATGGCTACACCTTC
CASFKRTNYGYTF
>-|TRBJ1-2|-|TRBV18
TGTGCCAGCTCACCTCCTCCGACAGTCAACTATGGCTACACCTTC
CASSPPPTVNYGYTF
>-|TRBJ1-2|-|TRBV10-2
TGCGCCAGCAGCCTCCGGGAAGGGAACTATGGCTACACCTTC
CASSLREGNYGYTF
>-|TRBJ2-5|-|TRBV29-1
TGCAGCGTTGGACAGAATCAAGAGACCCAGTACTTC
CSVGQNQETQYF
>-|TRBJ1-1|-|TRBV6-6
TGTGCCAGCAGTTACGGGGCGGGAAACACTGAAGCTTTCTTT
CASSYGAGNTEAFF
>-|TRBJ2-5|-|TRBV19
TGTGCCAGTAGTACCCTCCTTGACAGAGACAGGGAGACCCAGTACTTC
CASSTLLDRDRETQYF
>-|TRBJ2-2|-|TRBV19
TGTGCCAGTAGCGTCTGGGGGAACACCGGGGAGCTGTTTTTT
CASSVWGNTGELFF
>TRBD2|TRBJ2-3|-|TRBV25-1
TGTGCCAGCAGAACCCCCAGCGGGAGTGCAGATACGCAGTATTTT
CASRTPSGSADTQYF
>-|TRBJ1-2|-|TRBV28
TGTGCCAGCAGGTTGGACGAAAACTATGGCTACACCTTC
CASRLDENYGYTF
>TRBD2|TRBJ2-7|-|TRBV27
TGTGCCAGCAGTTTTTGGGTGGTAGGCGGGAGGGCTCGCGAGCAGTACTTC
CASSFWVVGGRAREQYF
>-|TRBJ1-4|-|TRBV30
TGTGCCTGGAGTGTACGGGGGGAAAAACTGTTTTTT
CAWSVRGEKLFF
>-|TRBJ1-1|once|TRBV7-9
TGTGCCAGCCATGGGCGTTGGGAGGGGAACACTGAAGCTTTCTTT
CASHGRWEGNTEAFF
>TRBD2|TRBJ2-5|-|TRBV29-1
TGCAGCGCCGCGCTAGCGGGGGGGCCTAGAGAGACCCAGTACTTC
CSAALAGGPRETQYF
>-|TRBJ1-2|-|TRBV28
TGTGCCAGCAGTTTATCGGGGGCCCCCTATGGCTACACCTTC
CASSLSGAPYGYTF
>TRBD1|TRBJ1-6|few|TRBV5-1
TGCGCCAGCAGCTTGGGTGGACAGGGGTATAATTCACCCCTCCACTTT
CASSLGGQGYNSPLHF
>-|TRBJ1-2|once|TRBV12-2
TGTGCAAGTCGCTTAGGGAACACACGTGGGGGACAGGGGGCTGATGGCTACACCTTC
CASRLGNTRGGQGADGYTF
>TRBD1|TRBJ1-6|-|TRBV28
TGTGCCAGCAGCCGCCCCGGGACAGTTAATTCACCCCTCCACTTT
CASSRPGTVNSPLHF
>TRBD1|TRBJ1-5|-|TRBV27
TGTGCCAGCAGGACAGGGGGGAGGTTCAATCAGCCCCAGCATTTT
CASRTGGRFNQPQHF